This TCR beta chain was sequenced for a study of blood T cell repertoires in COVID-19. As for the study in general: COVID-19 samples collected from the United States, Italy and Spain covered acute and convalescent phases. Nucleic acid was either cDNA or gDNA, and it came from T cells, B-cell-depleted T cells, or PBMCs.

In the source study's methods: For nucleated cells, counts were estimated from reference gene primer amplification. Here immunoSEQ multiplex PCR was the method, and the copy in TCRdb shows in-frame clones only, minus some. V, J and clone size were drawn from that table, and D and trimming were deduced from the DNA. This sample has roughly 95,000 clones; almost 85% occur once, and the top ten carry about 7%. The CDR3 is 16 residues long. Trimming removed 2 bases at V and 0 bases at J, with 8 bases between. In germline, CDR1 is LGHNA, CDR2 YSLEER. This clonotype was sampled from a man between 50 and 59 years old with active or convalescent COVID-19. The sequenced sample was peripheral blood. The chain combines TRBV4-3 with TRBJ2-6; D is undetermined. CDR3: CASSQSRGSGANVLTF. CDR3 sequence (DNA): TGCGCCAGCAGCCAATCTCGCGGCTCTGGGGCCAACGTCCTGACTTTC.